This TCR beta chain was captured by sequencing in a study of CD8+ T cells in alopecia areata. Overall study context: Tofacitinib was given for 6 to 18 months, then stopped for 6 months.

Reverse transcribed after extraction, RNA yielded cDNA as the sequencing template. The table came from immunoSEQ multiplex PCR; TCRdb's copy has only in-frame clones and leaves some out. Counted here are about 97,000 clones, 41% occurring once; the ten biggest clones make up around 1.4%. The V gene end was trimmed by 1 base and the J gene end by 2 bases; junction bases not matched to a gene: 7. The CDR3 spans 16 residues. Germline-derived CDR1 and CDR2 are KGHSH and LQKENI. Peripheral blood samples and lesional scalp punch biopsies were obtained from alopecia areata patients. Sorting from PBMCs produced CD4+ and CD8+ T cells. Comment on this clone: Its specificity is not known.

Study findings and constraints: Among patients, TCR sharing was less clear than in mice, a difference possibly due in part to HLA diversity in the patient population.

This sequence joins TRBV18 and TRBJ2-5; TRBD2 matches at 7 bases. This TCR came from a human donor with alopecia areata. The sample consisted of CD4+ T cells sorted from blood. The chain's CDR3 is CASSPRRGSSQETQYF. Here the CDR3 DNA reads TGTGCCAGCTCACCACGCCGCGGGAGCTCACAAGAGACCCAGTACTTC.